What follows are 10 T cell receptor beta chains derived from one specimen sequenced in a study of cytomegalovirus exposure and HLA in healthy donors (dated by TCRdb to the late 2010s). The library was obtained by the immunoSEQ multiplex PCR assay. Imported from immuneACCESS, the table was reduced by TCRdb to in-frame sequences with V and J called. These copies leave out some clones; in studies compared against another copy, an unresolved V gene accounts for under half, and the cause of the remainder is not known. In all, the sample holds around 130,000 clones, and 85% to 90% of those were seen once. Under 2.5% of the sample comes from the top ten. Sequencing input: PBMCs. The receptors stem from a woman in her thirties in good health and CMV-seronegative.

The genes are TRBV18 and TRBJ1-2; 8 bases line up with TRBD1. CDR3 length equals 14 residues. V gave up 4 bases and J gave up 8 bases; unmatched junction bases: 9. Germline CDR1 and CDR2: KGHSH and LQKENI. The CDR3: CASSLGTGVGGYTF. In DNA form, the CDR3 reads TGTGCCAGCTCACTGGGGACAGGAGTTGGGGGCTACACCTTC.

This chain uses TRBV6-6 with TRBJ1-1; maybe TRBD1 (5 bases). Trimming shortened V by 2 bases and J by 1 base, and 8 bases separated the two germline ends. The germline gives CDR1 MNHNY, CDR2 SVGAGI (reference sequence). There are 14 residues in the CDR3. The CDR3 reads CASSYPGQNTEAFF. CDR3 bases: TGTGCCAGCAGTTACCCAGGACAGAACACTGAAGCTTTCTTT.

This sequence joins TRBV9 and TRBJ1-6; 9 bases agree with TRBD1. The CDR3 is made up of 15 amino acids. Germline V gene sequence: CDR1 SGDLS, CDR2 YYNGEE. V lost 0 bases, J lost 9 bases, and 4 bases stayed unmatched. This chain's CDR3 is CASSVGGQGGSPLHF. The CDR3, as DNA: TGTGCCAGCAGCGTAGGGGGACAGGGAGGTTCACCCCTCCACTTT.

The table lists this clone with a count of one. This chain connects TRBV7-9 to TRBJ2-7; D uncertain. The length of the CDR3 is 14 residues. V was clipped by 4 bases and J by 7 bases, with 17 bases between them. The germline V gene has CDR1 SEHNR and CDR2 FQNEAQ (reference sequence). CDR3 amino acids: CASSYSPPRGEQYF. In DNA form, the CDR3 reads TGTGCCAGCAGCTATAGTCCCCCTCGCGGAGAGCAGTACTTC.

The V gene is TRBV7-9, the J gene TRBJ1-1; perhaps TRBD1 as D (5 bases). Germline-derived CDR1 and CDR2 are SEHNR and FQNEAQ (reference sequence). Trimming cost V 3 bases and J 10 bases, with 15 bases left between them. The CDR3 sequence is 13 residues long. CDR3 sequence: CASSFDSLVGAFF. DNA for the CDR3: TGTGCCAGCAGCTTTGACAGCCTCGTGGGAGCTTTCTTT.

The chain couples TRBV18 to TRBJ1-1; D unclear. This CDR3 has 14 residues. V was shortened by 5 bases and J by 1 base, with 11 bases between the two germline ends. CDR1 is KGHSH and CDR2 is LQKENI in the germline V gene. The CDR3 spells CASSWEVENTEAFF. Here the CDR3 DNA reads TGTGCCAGCTCATGGGAGGTAGAGAACACTGAAGCTTTCTTT. Full variable domain (rest looked up from reference TRBV18 and TRBJ1-1): NAGVMQNPRHLVRRRGQEARLRCSPMKGHSHVYWYRQLPEEGLKFMVYLQKENIIDESGMPKERFSAEFPKEGPSILRIQQVVRGDSAAYFCASSWEVENTEAFFGQGTRLTVV.

This clone was seen a handful of times. The chain employs TRBV27 and TRBJ2-2; TRBD1 matches 8 bases. Germline V CDR1 and CDR2: MNHEY, SMNVEV (reference sequence). This CDR3 has 17 residues. V dropped 4 bases and J dropped 1; count of bases not matched to a gene: 8. The chain's CDR3 is CASSSRFGTGNTGELFF. The CDR3 nucleotides read TGTGCCAGCAGTTCCCGATTCGGGACAGGGAACACCGGGGAGCTGTTTTTT.

The rearrangement joins TRBV12-5 to TRBJ1-2; 8 positions agree with TRBD1. From germline, CDR1 is LGHNT and CDR2 FRNRAP. This CDR3 region has 16 residues. The ends lost 5 bases at V and 4 bases at J; junction bases unmatched: 12. The CDR3 DNA reads as TGTGCTAGTGGTCGGACAGGGTATTTGAACTTCTATGGCTACACCTTC. Protein sequence: CASGRTGYLNFYGYTF.

This clone has a single count. The J gene is TRBJ2-4, the V gene TRBV19; tentatively, D is TRBD1 (7 bases). Trimming took off 3 bases at V and 9 bases at J, with 18 bases between the two ends. The CDR3 contains 15 residues. Germline V gene lookup returns CDR1 LNHDA and CDR2 SQIVND (reference sequence). CDR3 nucleotides: TGTGCCAGTAGTATTGGGGGGCGACAGGGAGGCATTCAGTACTTC. Residues: CASSIGGRQGGIQYF. The full variable domain, in which reference TRBV19 and TRBJ2-4 provide the parts outside the CDR3, is DGGITQSPKYLFRKEGQNVTLSCEQNLNHDAMYWYRQDPGQGLRLIYYSQIVNDFQKGDIAEGYSVSREKKESFPLTVTSAQKNPTAFYLCASSIGGRQGGIQYFGAGTRLSVL.

This chain connects TRBV6-1 to TRBJ2-3, with TRBD1 matching 11 bases. The CDR3 contains 16 residues. Germline V gene data show CDR1 as MNHNS and CDR2 as SASEGT. V gave up 2 bases and J gave up 5 bases; unmatched junction bases: 6. The CDR3: CASSEKGDRGGDTQYF. The CDR3 nucleotides read TGTGCCAGCAGTGAAAAAGGGGACAGGGGGGGAGATACGCAGTATTTT.